The 24 T cell receptor beta chains given below trace back to one sample, sequenced in a study of beta chain features in type 1 diabetes (dated by TCRdb to the late 2010s). Study-wide findings and limitations: Type 1 diabetes patients showed a moderate but significant shortening of TCRB CDR3 length in all four CD4+ subsets.

The antigens for these receptors are not known. The protocol used for the library was the immunoSEQ multiplex PCR assay. All of the isolated RNA was reverse transcribed with the High Capacity cDNA Reverse Transcription Kit, so expressed TCRB transcripts were sequenced. Here the immuneACCESS table is served through TCRdb, limited to in-frame sequences with V and J called. Missing clones are a known gap in these copies; in checked studies unresolved V genes cover under half, and the rest lacks a known reason. Across this sample there are approximately 250,000 clones, with around 15% seen only once. The ten top clones hold about 0.08% of the sample. Sequenced: naive CD4+ T cells from blood. What this sample's cell subset or site label stands for: true naive CD4+ T cells. These receptor sequences come from a man aged 25-45 years with type 1 diabetes.

The rearrangement uses TRBV19 and TRBJ2-1, with D perhaps matching TRBD2 (5 bases). Germline CDR1 LNHDA, CDR2 SQIVND (reference sequence). This CDR3 comprises 14 residues. V lost 5 bases, J lost 2 bases, and 10 bases lay in between. The CDR3 reads CASSLRTPYNEQFF. The DNA of the CDR3 is TGTGCCAGTAGTCTCCGGACTCCCTACAATGAGCAGTTCTTC.

This clone was seen more than once but under ten times. The genes are TRBV12-2 and TRBJ1-4; the DNA was not compared with TRBD1, the D call given in the table. TRBV12-2 is listed as a pseudogene. This CDR3 contains 14 residues. The CDR3: CASRLAYRSEKLFF. CDR3 coding DNA: TGTGCAAGTCGCTTAGCCTACAGATCCGAAAAACTGTTTTTT.

There are a few counts of this clone. The V call is TRBV28, the J call TRBJ1-5; no definite D call. The ends were cut back, 6 bases at V and 7 bases at J, with 19 bases in the middle. Germline V gives CDR1 MDHEN, CDR2 SYDVKM. The CDR3 is made up of 15 amino acids. The CDR3 bases are TGTGCCAGCAGGAAAGGAACGTCATATCAGCAGCCCCAGCATTTT. It specifies CASRKGTSYQQPQHF.

CDR3: CASSRQAGYAEKLFF. In DNA, the CDR3 is TGCGCCAGCAGCCGTCAGGCAGGGTATGCGGAAAAACTGTTTTTT. The V call is TRBV4-3, the J call TRBJ1-4, with TRBD1 as a possible D gene (5 bases). The CDR3 consists of 15 residues. Trimming left V 4 bases short and J 8 bases short, with 17 bases between. Germline CDR1 LGHNA, CDR2 YSLEER.

V gene TRBV30 combines with J gene TRBJ2-3; no clear D. The length of the CDR3 is 15 residues. With 3 bases removed from V and 2 bases from J, the gap between germline ends came to 15 bases. CDR1 GTSNPN and CDR2 SVGIG come from the germline V gene (reference sequence). CDR3 region: CAWSQDNTYTDTQYF. CDR3 coding DNA: TGTGCCTGGAGCCAAGACAATACCTACACAGATACGCAGTATTTT.

This clone has a handful of counts. The V gene is TRBV5-1, the J gene TRBJ2-3; TRBD2 matches at 13 bases. The junction had 10 bases not matched to a gene; V was cut back by 3 bases and J by 0 bases. CDR1 and CDR2 (germline): SGHRS, YFSETQ. The length of the CDR3 is 19 residues. The CDR3 sequence is CASSSAGTSGKSSTDTQYF. The CDR3 DNA follows: TGCGCCAGCAGCTCCGCGGGGACTAGCGGGAAGTCTAGCACAGATACGCAGTATTTT.

The rearrangement uses TRBV29-1 and TRBJ1-2, with unresolved D. V lost 6 bases and J 8 bases, leaving 16 bases between the germline ends. Germline CDR1 reads SQVTM; CDR2 reads ANQGSEA. This CDR3 has 12 residues. The CDR3 DNA sequence: TGCAGCGTCGCCAACTATGGGCGAGGCTACACCTTC. As protein: CSVANYGRGYTF.

This clone has a handful of counts. The V gene is TRBV5-1, the J gene TRBJ2-7; possibly TRBD1 for D (5 bases). Looked up from germline, CDR1 is SGHRS and CDR2 is YFSETQ. Trimming took off 2 bases at V and 1 base at J, with 10 bases between the two ends. CDR3 length: 14 residues. As DNA, the CDR3 is TGCGCCAGCAGCTTTACAGGTTTTTCCTACGAGCAGTACTTC. Amino acid sequence: CASSFTGFSYEQYF.

The J gene is TRBJ1-5, the V gene TRBV28, with D hard to call. This CDR3 comprises 12 residues. V shed 3 bases and J shed 7 bases, with 7 bases lying between them. From germline, CDR1 is MDHEN and CDR2 SYDVKM. CDR3 sequence (DNA): TGTGCCAGCAGTTTCCTTCCCCAGCCCCAGCATTTT. It translates to CASSFLPQPQHF. The full variable domain, with the rest looked up from reference TRBV28 and TRBJ1-5, is DVKVTQSSRYLVKRTGEKVFLECVQDMDHENMFWYRQDPGLGLRLIYFSYDVKMKEKGDIPEGYSVSREKKERFSLILESASTNQTSMYLCASSFLPQPQHFGDGTRLSIL.

The sample holds a few counts of this clone. The chain is built from TRBV7-2 and TRBJ2-5; 9 nucleotides line up with TRBD2. Looked up from germline, CDR1 is SGHTA and CDR2 is FQGNSA. V trimming: 1 base; J trimming: 4 bases; junction bases outside the gene matches: 1. CDR3 length equals 14 residues. The CDR3 sequence is CASSLVAGAETQYF. The CDR3 bases are TGTGCCAGCAGCTTAGTAGCGGGAGCAGAGACCCAGTACTTC.

The sample holds a few counts of this clone. The chain couples TRBV29-1 to TRBJ2-5; 7 nucleotides match TRBD1. The germline gives CDR1 SQVTM, CDR2 ANQGSEA. CDR3 length: 15 residues. V lost 3 bases, J lost 5 bases, and 12 bases stayed unmatched. The CDR3 protein is CSVDPRTGVSETQYF. The CDR3 DNA is TGCAGCGTTGATCCTAGGACAGGCGTCTCGGAGACCCAGTACTTC.

The chain couples TRBV15 to TRBJ2-7; D gene unclear. The ends were cut back, 0 bases at V and 2 bases at J, with 11 bases in the middle. The germline CDR1 and CDR2 sequences are LNHNV and YYDKDF (reference sequence). The CDR3 has 15 amino acids. The CDR3 nucleotides read TGTGCCACCAGCAGAGATGTGAGGACCCCCTACGAGCAGTACTTC. It translates to CATSRDVRTPYEQYF.

This chain connects TRBV9 to TRBJ2-5, with 9 bases fitting TRBD2. The CDR3 has 16 residues. After removal of 3 bases from V and 4 bases from J, the junction contained 10 bases not matched to a gene. Germline CDR1 is SGDLS and CDR2 is YYNGEE. CDR3 sequence: CASSAIPLAGTETQYF. The CDR3 DNA follows: TGTGCCAGCAGCGCGATCCCCCTAGCGGGAACAGAGACCCAGTACTTC. The entire variable domain, with the rest obtained from reference TRBV9 and TRBJ2-5, is as follows: DSGVTQTPKHLITATGQRVTLRCSPRSGDLSVYWYQQSLDQGLQFLIQYYNGEERAKGNILERFSAQQFPDLHSELNLSSLELGDSALYFCASSAIPLAGTETQYFGPGTRLLVL.

This clone turned up a few times. This chain connects TRBV28 to TRBJ2-1, with D hard to call. V was cut by 4 bases and J by 7 bases, with 5 bases left in between. Germline-derived CDR1 and CDR2 are MDHEN and SYDVKM. CDR3 size: 11 residues. In DNA, the CDR3 is TGTGCCAGCAGTTCTAGAAATGAGCAGTTCTTC. This gives the protein CASSSRNEQFF.

This clone was counted only a few times. The chain couples TRBV30 to TRBJ2-3; 7 positions match TRBD2. The junction had 13 bases not matched to a gene; V was cut back by 8 bases and J by 8 bases. CDR3 length equals 13 residues. CDR1 GTSNPN and CDR2 SVGIG come from the germline V gene (reference sequence). CDR3 residues: CANIRLAVGTQYF. The DNA for the CDR3 is TGTGCCAATATCCGACTAGCAGTCGGTACGCAGTATTTT. Full variable domain (outside the CDR3, taken from reference TRBV30 and TRBJ2-3): SQTIHQWPATLVQPVGSPLSLECTVEGTSNPNLYWYRQAAGRGLQLLFYSVGIGQISSEVPQNLSASRPQDRQFILSSKKLLLSDSGFYLCANIRLAVGTQYFGPGTRLTVL.

The gene calls are TRBV28 and TRBJ2-7; TRBD2 matches 8 bases. V lost 2 bases to trimming and J lost 0 bases; unmatched junction nucleotides: 6. Germline CDR1 is MDHEN and CDR2 is SYDVKM. The CDR3 covers 16 residues. Here the CDR3 reads CASSLGSGRASYEQYF. The CDR3 DNA reads as TGTGCCAGCAGTTTAGGGTCCGGGAGGGCCTCCTACGAGCAGTACTTC.

This chain joins TRBV5-4 and TRBJ1-5, with 7 bases matching TRBD1. After removal of 3 bases from V and 2 bases from J, the junction contained 2 bases not matched to a gene. Germline V gene lookup returns CDR1 SGHNT and CDR2 YYREEE (reference sequence). The CDR3 contains 14 residues. DNA for the CDR3: TGTGCCAGCAGCTACGGACAGGGCAATCAGCCCCAGCATTTT. Translating it yields CASSYGQGNQPQHF.

This clone was detected a few times. The chain combines TRBV14 with TRBJ2-1; weak D call: TRBD2 (5 bases). From germline, CDR1 is SGHDN and CDR2 FVKESK. V was cut by 6 bases and J by 3 bases, with 12 bases left in between. The CDR3 has 14 residues. Written as DNA, the CDR3 is TGTGCCAGCAGAAAAACACGGGACTACAATGAGCAGTTCTTC. This gives the protein CASRKTRDYNEQFF. The full variable domain, in which reference TRBV14 and TRBJ2-1 provide the parts outside the CDR3, is EAGVTQFPSHSVIEKGQTVTLRCDPISGHDNLYWYRRVMGKEIKFLLHFVKESKQDESGMPNNRFLAERTGGTYSTLKVQPAELEDSGVYFCASRKTRDYNEQFFGPGTRLTVL.

The chain links TRBV7-9 to TRBJ2-5; no clear D gene. Germline-derived CDR1 and CDR2 are SEHNR and FQNEAQ (reference sequence). The V end lost 3 bases, the J end lost 4 bases, and 9 bases lay between the germline ends. This CDR3 contains 13 residues. CDR3 DNA: TGTGCCAGCAGCTTGACCCAGACAGAGACCCAGTACTTC. Translating gives CASSLTQTETQYF.

This clone was seen only a few times. The chain joins TRBV29-1 to TRBJ2-5, with D perhaps TRBD1 (6 bases). This CDR3 has 13 amino acids. Germline CDR1 is SQVTM and CDR2 is ANQGSEA. V dropped 6 bases and J dropped 4 bases, with 15 bases sitting between them. As DNA, the CDR3 is TGCAGCGTCCCCCAGACAGGAACAGAGACCCAGTACTTC. It codes for CSVPQTGTETQYF.

CDR3 residues: CSVARHLSYEQYF. CDR3 coding DNA: TGCAGCGTTGCGCGACATTTATCCTACGAGCAGTACTTC. The gene calls are TRBV29-1 and TRBJ2-7; no firm D call. Deletions cut 4 bases from V and 1 base from J, with 11 bases between. Germline V gene data show CDR1 as SQVTM and CDR2 as ANQGSEA. There are 13 residues in the CDR3.

The chain couples TRBV10-3 to TRBJ2-5; 9 bases line up with TRBD1. In germline, CDR1 is ENHRY, CDR2 SYGVKD. Trimming cost V 10 bases and J 2 bases; bases outside gene matches: 8. This CDR3 spans 14 amino acids. The CDR3 bases are TGTGCCACCAGGACAGGGGCGGCTCAAGAGACCCAGTACTTC. It codes for CATRTGAAQETQYF.

This clone occurred a few times. The J gene is TRBJ2-3, the V gene TRBV7-2; D possibly corresponds to TRBD2 (6 bases). Germline-derived CDR1 and CDR2 are SGHTA and FQGNSA. Trimming took 2 bases from V and 1 from J, leaving 10 bases between them. The CDR3 contains 15 residues. The CDR3 loop is CASSLQASGTDTQYF. For the CDR3, the DNA is TGTGCCAGCAGCTTACAAGCTAGCGGCACAGATACGCAGTATTTT.

This clone came up a few times. This chain joins TRBV10-3 and TRBJ2-7, with 9 bases that match TRBD1. The CDR3 runs 16 residues. V shed 4 bases and J 6 bases; nucleotides not matched to a gene: 13. Looked up from germline, CDR1 is ENHRY and CDR2 is SYGVKD. Here the CDR3 reads CAISGLPGQGPSEQYF. The DNA for the CDR3 is TGTGCCATCAGTGGGCTACCGGGACAGGGTCCATCCGAGCAGTACTTC.